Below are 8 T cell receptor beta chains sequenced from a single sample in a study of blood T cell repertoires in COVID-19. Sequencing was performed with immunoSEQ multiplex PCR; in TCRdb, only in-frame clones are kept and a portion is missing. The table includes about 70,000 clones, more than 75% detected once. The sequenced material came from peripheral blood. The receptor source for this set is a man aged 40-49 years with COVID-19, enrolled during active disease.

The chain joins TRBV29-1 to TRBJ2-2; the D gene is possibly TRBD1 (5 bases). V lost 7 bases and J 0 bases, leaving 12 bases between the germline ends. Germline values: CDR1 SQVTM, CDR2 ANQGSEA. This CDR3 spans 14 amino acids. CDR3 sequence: CSARPRANTGELFF. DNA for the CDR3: TGCAGCGCTAGGCCCAGGGCGAACACCGGGGAGCTGTTTTTT.

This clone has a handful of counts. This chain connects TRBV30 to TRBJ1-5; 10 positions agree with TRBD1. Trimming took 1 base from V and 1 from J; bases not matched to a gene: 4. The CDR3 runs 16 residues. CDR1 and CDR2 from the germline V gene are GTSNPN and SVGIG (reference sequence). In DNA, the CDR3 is TGTGCCTGGAGTGGGACAGGGGGTTCGAGCAATCAGCCCCAGCATTTT. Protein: CAWSGTGGSSNQPQHF.

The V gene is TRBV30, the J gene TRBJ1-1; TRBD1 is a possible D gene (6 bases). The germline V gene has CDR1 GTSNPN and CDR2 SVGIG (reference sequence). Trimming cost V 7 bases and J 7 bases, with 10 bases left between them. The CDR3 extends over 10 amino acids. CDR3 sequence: CASNRVEAFF. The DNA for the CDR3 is TGTGCCTCTAACAGGGTTGAAGCTTTCTTT. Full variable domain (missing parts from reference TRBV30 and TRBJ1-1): SQTIHQWPATLVQPVGSPLSLECTVEGTSNPNLYWYRQAAGRGLQLLFYSVGIGQISSEVPQNLSASRPQDRQFILSSKKLLLSDSGFYLCASNRVEAFFGQGTRLTVV.

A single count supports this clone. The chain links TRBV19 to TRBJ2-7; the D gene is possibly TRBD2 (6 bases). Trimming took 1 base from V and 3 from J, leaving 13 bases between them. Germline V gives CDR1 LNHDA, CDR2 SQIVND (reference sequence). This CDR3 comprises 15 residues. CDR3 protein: CASSIGGGNSYEQYF. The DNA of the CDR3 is TGTGCCAGTAGTATAGGAGGAGGGAACAGCTACGAGCAGTACTTC.

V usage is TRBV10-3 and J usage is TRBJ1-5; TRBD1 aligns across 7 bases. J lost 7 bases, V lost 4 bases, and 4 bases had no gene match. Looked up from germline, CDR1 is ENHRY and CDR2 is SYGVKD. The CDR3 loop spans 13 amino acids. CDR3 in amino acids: CAISGLQGQPQHF. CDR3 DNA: TGTGCCATCAGTGGCTTACAGGGGCAGCCCCAGCATTTT.

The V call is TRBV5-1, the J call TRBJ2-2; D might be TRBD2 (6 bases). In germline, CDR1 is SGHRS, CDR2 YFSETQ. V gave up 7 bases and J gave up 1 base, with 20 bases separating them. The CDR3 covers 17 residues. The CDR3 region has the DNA TGCGCCAGCGGCCTAAAGAGGGACTCGATGAACACCGGGGAGCTGTTTTTT. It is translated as CASGLKRDSMNTGELFF.

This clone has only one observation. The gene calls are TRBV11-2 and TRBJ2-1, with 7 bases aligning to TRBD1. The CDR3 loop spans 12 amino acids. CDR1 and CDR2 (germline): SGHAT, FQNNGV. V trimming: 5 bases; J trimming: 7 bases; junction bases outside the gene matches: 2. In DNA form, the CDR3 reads TGTGCCAGCAGCCCGACAGGGAATGAGCAGTTCTTC. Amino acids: CASSPTGNEQFF.

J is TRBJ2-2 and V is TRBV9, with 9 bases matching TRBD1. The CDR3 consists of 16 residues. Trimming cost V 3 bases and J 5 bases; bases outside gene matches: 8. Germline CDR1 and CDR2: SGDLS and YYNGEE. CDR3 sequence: CASSARGTGYTGELFF. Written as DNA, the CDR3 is TGTGCCAGCAGCGCCCGAGGGACAGGGTATACCGGGGAGCTGTTTTTT. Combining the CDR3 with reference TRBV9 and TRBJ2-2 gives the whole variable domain DSGVTQTPKHLITATGQRVTLRCSPRSGDLSVYWYQQSLDQGLQFLIQYYNGEERAKGNILERFSAQQFPDLHSELNLSSLELGDSALYFCASSARGTGYTGELFFGEGSRLTVL.